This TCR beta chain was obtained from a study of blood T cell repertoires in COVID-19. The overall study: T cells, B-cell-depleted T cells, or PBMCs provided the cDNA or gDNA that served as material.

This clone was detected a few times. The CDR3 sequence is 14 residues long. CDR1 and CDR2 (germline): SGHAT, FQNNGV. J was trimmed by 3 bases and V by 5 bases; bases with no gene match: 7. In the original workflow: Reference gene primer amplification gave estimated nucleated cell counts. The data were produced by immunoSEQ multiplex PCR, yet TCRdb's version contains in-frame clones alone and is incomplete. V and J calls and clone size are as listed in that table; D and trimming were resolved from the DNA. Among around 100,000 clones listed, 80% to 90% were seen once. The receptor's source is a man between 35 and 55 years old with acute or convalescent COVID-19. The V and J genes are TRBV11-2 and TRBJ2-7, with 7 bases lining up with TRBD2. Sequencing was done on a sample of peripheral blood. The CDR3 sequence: CASSTHLADYEQYF. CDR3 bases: TGTGCCAGCAGCACGCATCTAGCGGACTACGAGCAGTACTTC.